This T cell receptor beta chain was profiled in a study of response to subunit inactivated influenza vaccine. Findings and caveats of the study: New T cells are recruited in small numbers by each seasonal influenza vaccination, according to the authors' suggestion.

TCRdb itself ran the RT-PCR reads through MiXCR, one entry per CDR3 protein. The sample holds over 750,000 distinct CDR3 sequences, over 20% seen once. With regard to this clonotype: The antigen remains undetermined.

The CDR3 runs to 12 residues. The germline CDR1 and CDR2 sequences are SGDLS and YYNGEE. The germline V and J ends were trimmed by 2 bases and 7 bases, with 9 bases remaining between them. The TCR was taken from a man aged 50-59 years who received an inactivated influenza vaccine. The source material was PBMCs from blood, sampled roughly 5 days after vaccination. This chain uses TRBV9 with TRBJ1-1, with D possibly being TRBD1 (5 bases). This chain's CDR3 is CASSVVQGEAFF. CDR3 DNA: TGTGCCAGCAGCGTCGTCCAGGGTGAAGCTTTCTTT.